This T cell receptor (beta chain) came from a study of technical replicates of blood from a few donors. Sequencing was performed with immunoSEQ multiplex PCR; in TCRdb, only in-frame clones are kept and a portion is missing. Among about 60,000 clones listed, roughly 89% were seen once. Sequencing was performed on PBMCs. This TCR was recovered from a human donor in good health. Some clones in this sample may be carry-over from other donors' samples.

CDR3 in amino acids: CASSQGPLAGIPTQYF. In DNA form, the CDR3 reads TGTGCCAGCAGCCAAGGTCCCCTAGCGGGGATTCCGACCCAGTACTTC. The genes are TRBV4-2 and TRBJ2-5; 9 nucleotides agree with TRBD2. The germline V gene encodes CDR1 LGHNA and CDR2 YNFKEQ. The length of the CDR3 is 16 residues. The V gene end was trimmed by 1 base and the J gene end by 7 bases; junction bases not matched to a gene: 10.